Included here is one TCR beta chain sequence, with context. Antigen unknown. The CDR3 extends over 16 amino acids. Trimming cost V 4 bases and J 2 bases; bases outside gene matches: 7. The PCR was carried out with 60 Vbeta primers and 13 Jbeta primers. Measured with immunoSEQ multiplex PCR; TCRdb has only the in-frame clones, and not every one. This sample has roughly 130,000 clones, with around 83% found just once. The sample is drawn from a study of cytomegalovirus exposure and HLA in healthy donors. Points from the study as a whole: In all likelihood, a cluster of highly shared sequence variants was a sequencing artifact.

Material for sequencing was PBMCs. The chain joins TRBV5-3 to TRBJ2-7, with TRBD1 identical over 12 bases. TRBV5-3 is flagged as an ORF with uncertain function. The source is a human donor in good health. CDR3 bases: TGTGCCAGAAGCCCGGGGGGACAGGGGGCCACCTACGAGCAGTACTTC. Amino acid sequence: CARSPGGQGATYEQYF.